The 20 T cell receptor beta chains reported below all come from one sample, sequenced in a study of blood T cell repertoires in COVID-19. TCRdb keeps only in-frame clones here, not all; method: immunoSEQ multiplex PCR. The table has approximately 100,000 clones, about 80% seen once. The sequencing sample was made of peripheral blood. Every receptor here comes from a man between 60 and 75 years old with acute or convalescent COVID-19.

The rearrangement uses TRBV7-6 and TRBJ2-5, with a tentative D call TRBD1 (5 bases). From germline, CDR1 is SGHVS and CDR2 FNYEAQ. V was trimmed by 1 base and J by 5 bases, leaving 20 bases between them. The CDR3 totals 17 residues. The DNA of the CDR3 is TGTGCCAGCAGCTTAGAACGTTCTCAGGGCTTATTGGAGACCCAGTACTTC. It codes for CASSLERSQGLLETQYF.

CDR3 sequence: CASSETGQYNQPQHF. The CDR3 DNA follows: TGTGCCAGCAGTGAAACTGGACAGTATAATCAGCCCCAGCATTTT. The chain is built from TRBV6-1 and TRBJ1-5; D is possibly TRBD1 (6 bases). Looked up from germline, CDR1 is MNHNS and CDR2 is SASEGT. The CDR3 has 15 residues. V gave up 2 bases and J gave up 4 bases, with 12 bases separating them.

This clone was seen only a few times. V gene TRBV20-1 combines with J gene TRBJ1-2, with D perhaps TRBD1 (6 bases). With 6 bases removed from V and 0 bases from J, the gap between germline ends came to 23 bases. Looked up from germline, CDR1 is DFQATT and CDR2 is SNEGSKA (reference sequence). The CDR3 totals 17 residues. The CDR3 DNA reads as TGCAGTGCCAGTCCCATCTCTTACAGGGACCCTAACTATGGCTACACCTTC. Its protein product is CSASPISYRDPNYGYTF.

This clone was counted between two and nine times. J is TRBJ2-7 and V is TRBV7-2, with D possibly matching TRBD2 (7 bases). Germline V gives CDR1 SGHTA, CDR2 FQGNSA. Trimming removed 1 base from V and 5 bases from J, with 12 bases in between. The CDR3 contains 14 residues. As DNA, the CDR3 is TGTGCCAGCAGCTTAGATGCGGGGGCGGACGAGCAGTACTTC. Translated, it gives CASSLDAGADEQYF.

For this clone: The identical CDR3 is also encoded by other nucleotide sequences in the sample. This rearrangement joins TRBV15 to TRBJ1-2, with 8 nucleotides matching TRBD1. Germline V gene sequence: CDR1 LNHNV, CDR2 YYDKDF (reference sequence). Losses at the gene ends were 3 bases for V and 0 bases for J; bases not matched to a gene: 3. The CDR3 consists of 15 residues. The CDR3 protein is CATSRGQDANYGYTF. The CDR3, as DNA: TGTGCCACCAGCAGGGGACAGGATGCTAACTATGGCTACACCTTC.

This rearrangement joins TRBV6-2 or TRBV6-3 to TRBJ1-5; D is unresolved. Per the germline V gene, CDR1 is MNHEY and CDR2 is SVGEGT. This CDR3 region has 12 residues. V gave up 5 bases and J gave up 9 bases, with 11 bases separating them. This chain's CDR3 is CASSPFQAPQHF. The CDR3 bases are TGTGCCAGCAGTCCGTTTCAGGCGCCCCAGCATTTT.

The chain recombines TRBV30 with TRBJ1-1; D is unclear. Trimming removed 2 bases from V and 5 bases from J, with 12 bases in between. Germline assignment: CDR1 GTSNPN and CDR2 SVGIG (reference sequence). This CDR3 contains 13 residues. The CDR3 DNA reads TGTGCCTGGAGTTGGAGGGAGGATACTGAAGCTTTCTTT. Protein product: CAWSWREDTEAFF. The whole variable domain, filled in from reference TRBV30 and TRBJ1-1, reads SQTIHQWPATLVQPVGSPLSLECTVEGTSNPNLYWYRQAAGRGLQLLFYSVGIGQISSEVPQNLSASRPQDRQFILSSKKLLLSDSGFYLCAWSWREDTEAFFGQGTRLTVV.

This chain joins TRBV6-5 and TRBJ1-2; D is possibly TRBD1 (6 bases). V lost 6 bases and J 5 bases, leaving 10 bases between the germline ends. The germline CDR1 and CDR2 sequences are MNHEY and SVGAGI. CDR3 size: 12 residues. CDR3 region: CASRTGTYGYTF. Written as DNA, the CDR3 is TGTGCCAGCAGAACCGGGACATATGGCTACACCTTC.

V usage is TRBV12-3 or TRBV12-4 and J usage is TRBJ1-5; a possible D gene is TRBD1 (6 bases). V was clipped by 4 bases and J by 4 bases, with 8 bases between them. The CDR3 contains 13 residues. DNA of the CDR3: TGTGCCAGCAGTTCAGGGGAGAATCAGCCCCAGCATTTT. Residues: CASSSGENQPQHF.

This clone has only one observation. The chain recombines TRBV6-5 with TRBJ1-6; possibly TRBD1 for D (5 bases). Germline assignment: CDR1 MNHEY and CDR2 SVGAGI. This CDR3 is 16 amino acids long. The ends were cut back, 0 bases at V and 6 bases at J, with 12 bases in the middle. The CDR3 DNA reads TGTGCCAGCAGTTACTCGAATAGGCAGGGTAATTCACCCCTCCACTTT. As protein: CASSYSNRQGNSPLHF.

The CDR3 sequence is CASSRPPGTGGEQYF. CDR3 DNA sequence: TGTGCCAGCAGCCGCCCTCCCGGGACAGGGGGGGAGCAGTACTTC. This chain links TRBV7-2 with TRBJ2-7, with 11 positions matching TRBD1. The CDR3 spans 15 residues. Germline trimming cut 5 bases from V and 7 bases from J; bases unmatched to any gene: 10. The V gene's germline CDR1 is SGHTA and CDR2 FQGNSA.

This chain joins TRBV19 and TRBJ1-1, with D maybe TRBD1 (6 bases). V gave up 3 bases and J gave up 7 bases, with 18 bases separating them. CDR1 is LNHDA, CDR2 SQIVND, per germline (reference sequence). The CDR3 is 15 residues long. The CDR3 DNA follows: TGTGCCAGTAGTATCAGGGGATCCCAGGAAAGTGAAGCTTTCTTT. Protein sequence: CASSIRGSQESEAFF.

The rearrangement joins TRBV30 to TRBJ1-1, with a tentative D call TRBD1 (5 bases). The V end was cut by 0 bases, the J end by 13 bases, with 12 bases between. Germline CDR1 reads GTSNPN; CDR2 reads SVGIG (reference sequence). This CDR3 has 11 residues. The CDR3 protein is CAWSVKGADFF. As DNA, the CDR3 is TGTGCCTGGAGTGTTAAAGGGGCGGATTTCTTT.

The V gene is TRBV3-1 (or the pseudogene TRBV3-2), the J gene TRBJ1-6; no clear D gene. The CDR3 sequence is 14 residues long. Per the germline V gene, CDR1 is LGHDT and CDR2 is YNNKEL (reference sequence). Trimming cost V 4 bases and J 7 bases, with 11 bases left between them. The CDR3 protein is CASSLAGGNSPLHF. The CDR3 nucleotides read TGTGCCAGCAGCCTGGCTGGAGGAAATTCACCCCTCCACTTT.

This chain joins TRBV10-2 and TRBJ1-2, with D uncertain. This CDR3 comprises 12 residues. Trimming left V 8 bases short and J 7 bases short, with 14 bases between. Germline V gives CDR1 WSHSY, CDR2 SAAADI. CDR3 coding DNA: TGCGCCAGCGGAGTTCCAGGACTTGGCTACACCTTC. Translated: CASGVPGLGYTF.

The chain joins TRBV9 to TRBJ1-5; D gene ambiguous. Germline V lookup: CDR1 SGDLS, CDR2 YYNGEE. The V end lost 4 bases, the J end lost 11 bases, and 19 bases lay between the germline ends. The CDR3 sequence is 14 residues long. The CDR3 region is CASSSRGEGEAQHF. The CDR3 DNA is TGTGCCAGCAGCTCTCGAGGTGAGGGAGAGGCCCAGCATTTT.

The chain has TRBV5-4 and TRBJ1-1; D gene uncertain. The CDR3 sequence is 13 residues long. Per germline, CDR1 SGHNT and CDR2 YYREEE (reference sequence). Trimming removed 4 bases at V and 6 bases at J, with 13 bases between. The CDR3 region has the DNA TGTGCCAGCAGCCCCTCCGCCGGTCCTGAAGCTTTCTTT. Its protein is CASSPSAGPEAFF.

This chain's CDR3 is CATHKKLTDRGQYEQYF. The CDR3 DNA reads TGTGCCACCCATAAAAAACTTACGGACAGGGGGCAGTACGAGCAGTACTTC. The chain is built from TRBV24-1 and TRBJ2-7; the match to TRBD1 covers 11 bases. The CDR3 loop spans 17 amino acids. J lost 4 bases, V lost 9 bases, and 16 bases had no gene match. Per the germline V gene, CDR1 is KGHDR and CDR2 is SFDVKD.

The sample holds a few counts of this clone. This chain links TRBV29-1 with TRBJ1-5; D might be TRBD1 (5 bases). Germline V gives CDR1 SQVTM, CDR2 ANQGSEA. The CDR3 runs 13 residues. V was clipped by 5 bases and J by 5 bases, with 13 bases between them. The CDR3: CSVLEGYHQPQHF. The DNA for the CDR3 is TGCAGCGTTTTGGAGGGGTATCATCAGCCCCAGCATTTT.

This clone came up once. The V and J genes are TRBV27 and TRBJ2-1, with unresolved D. Trimming cost V 0 bases and J 6 bases, with 6 bases left between them. CDR1 and CDR2 from the germline V gene are MNHEY and SMNVEV (reference sequence). The CDR3 length is 13 residues. The CDR3 DNA reads TGTGCCAGCAGTTTATCGAGATTCAATGAGCAGTTCTTC. The encoded protein is CASSLSRFNEQFF.